This entry features one T cell receptor beta chain sequence. Antigen unknown. This sample was included in a study of memory CD4+ T cells and cytomegalovirus serostatus. As for the study in general: This sample comes from healthy Belgian adults, 9 CMV seropositive, roughly 22 seronegative.

The CDR3 spans 18 residues. With V trimmed by 0 bases and J by 4 bases, 6 bases remained unmatched. The germline V gene encodes CDR1 SGHRS and CDR2 YFSETQ. Single viable CD3+CD4+CD8-CD45RO+ cells were sorted as the memory CD4+ T cells. Positive selection with CD4 microbeads enriched total CD4+ T cells. Findings of the study overall: About 40% of the roughly 160 known CMV-associated TCRbeta sequences appeared in CD4+ memory.

The table came from immunoSEQ multiplex PCR; TCRdb's copy has only in-frame clones and leaves some out. The sample lists around 54,000 clones; 70% to 85% were seen once. The genes are TRBV5-1 and TRBJ2-5, with TRBD2 identical over 16 bases. The TCR was taken from an adult in good health and CMV-seropositive. Sequenced material: memory CD4+ T cells from blood. CDR3 bases: TGCGCCAGCAGCTTGGCCCCGGGACTAGCGGGAGGGGGAGAGACCCAGTACTTC. Protein: CASSLAPGLAGGGETQYF.